Each of the 25 T cell receptor beta chains below was sequenced from the same sample in a study of graft-versus-host responses after intestinal transplantation. The table came from immunoSEQ multiplex PCR; TCRdb's copy has only in-frame clones and leaves some out. Of tens of thousands of clones detected, approximately 94% appear once; the ten largest clones hold approximately 0.2%. Their cognate antigens are unknown. The source material was unstimulated CD4+ T cells sorted from spleen or lymph node cells, sampled before transplant. These receptors all come from a human donor who was the organ donor for an intestinal transplant.

This clone showed up just once. The rearrangement uses TRBV5-3 and TRBJ1-2; 8 bases map to TRBD1. TRBV5-3 is known as an ORF, though its function is uncertain. J lost 2 bases, V lost 8 bases, and 8 bases had no gene match. This CDR3 comprises 14 residues. DNA of the CDR3: TGTGCCAGGACTAATACAGGGGGGAACTATGGCTACACCTTC. Protein: CARTNTGGNYGYTF.

The rearrangement links TRBV5-1 to TRBJ2-7; a weak D match, TRBD1 (5 bases). The V end lost 4 bases, the J end lost 1 base, and 21 bases lay between the germline ends. Germline CDR1 and CDR2: SGHRS and YFSETQ. CDR3 length: 17 amino acids. CDR3 region: CASSPAPGAMGSYEQYF. CDR3 in DNA: TGCGCCAGCAGCCCGGCCCCTGGGGCTATGGGGTCCTACGAGCAGTACTTC.

The CDR3 spells CASSSRPSGGAGGDTQYF. The CDR3 DNA reads TGCGCCAGCAGCTCACGACCTAGCGGGGGCGCCGGGGGAGATACGCAGTATTTT. The V call is TRBV5-1, the J call TRBJ2-3; 10 bases are shared with TRBD2. J gave up 5 bases and V 3 bases, and 15 bases lay outside the gene matches. CDR1 is SGHRS and CDR2 is YFSETQ in the germline V gene. The CDR3 covers 18 residues. The full variable domain, rest sourced from reference TRBV5-1 and TRBJ2-3, is KAGVTQTPRYLIKTRGQQVTLSCSPISGHRSVSWYQQTPGQGLQFLFEYFSETQRNKGNFPGRFSGRQFSNSRSEMNVSTLELGDSALYLCASSSRPSGGAGGDTQYFGPGTRLTVL.

This chain links TRBV6-5 with TRBJ1-2; 9 nucleotides line up with TRBD1. Trimming took 6 bases from V and 5 from J; bases not matched to a gene: 4. This CDR3 has 13 amino acids. The V gene's germline CDR1 is MNHEY and CDR2 SVGAGI. The CDR3 DNA reads TGTGCCAGCAGCCGACAGGGGGAATATGGCTACACCTTC. Its translation is CASSRQGEYGYTF.

The chain joins TRBV6-1 to TRBJ1-1; the D gene is possibly TRBD1 (6 bases). V lost 8 bases, J lost 1 base, and 11 bases lay in between. The germline V gene has CDR1 MNHNS and CDR2 SASEGT. The CDR3 spans 13 residues. Here the CDR3 reads CASFRGRNTEAFF. The CDR3 region has the DNA TGTGCCAGCTTCAGGGGAAGGAACACTGAAGCTTTCTTT.

The V gene is TRBV28, the J gene TRBJ2-7; tentatively, D is TRBD1 (6 bases). CDR3 length: 13 amino acids. The germline V gene encodes CDR1 MDHEN and CDR2 SYDVKM. With 3 bases removed from V and 0 bases from J, the gap between germline ends came to 6 bases. Here the CDR3 reads CASSLGHSYEQYF. In DNA, the CDR3 is TGTGCCAGCAGTTTGGGACACTCCTACGAGCAGTACTTC.

The chain recombines TRBV5-1 with TRBJ2-5; 9 bases align to TRBD1. CDR3 size: 14 residues. V shed 3 bases and J 3 bases; nucleotides not matched to a gene: 3. Germline V lookup: CDR1 SGHRS, CDR2 YFSETQ. The CDR3 protein is CASSSGTGKETQYF. For the CDR3, the DNA is TGCGCCAGCAGCTCCGGGACAGGGAAAGAGACCCAGTACTTC. The variable domain in full, completed from reference TRBV5-1 and TRBJ2-5, reads KAGVTQTPRYLIKTRGQQVTLSCSPISGHRSVSWYQQTPGQGLQFLFEYFSETQRNKGNFPGRFSGRQFSNSRSEMNVSTLELGDSALYLCASSSGTGKETQYFGPGTRLLVL.

The rearrangement links TRBV5-1 to TRBJ2-3; TRBD1 might be the D (5 bases). Germline V CDR1 and CDR2: SGHRS, YFSETQ. The CDR3 spans 15 residues. Trimming cost V 4 bases and J 1 base, with 13 bases left between them. The CDR3 region has the DNA TGCGCCAGCAGCCCAACAGGTGGCCGCACAGATACGCAGTATTTT. This encodes CASSPTGGRTDTQYF.

The V gene is TRBV19, the J gene TRBJ2-5, with D perhaps TRBD2 (6 bases). This CDR3 comprises 13 residues. The ends were cut back, 11 bases at V and 1 base at J, with 14 bases in the middle. Germline CDR1 and CDR2: LNHDA and SQIVND (reference sequence). The CDR3 region is CASRGKSQETQYF. CDR3 bases: TGTGCCTCCCGGGGGAAATCCCAAGAGACCCAGTACTTC.

In its sample, this clone was seen once. This chain uses TRBV5-5 with TRBJ2-7, with D possibly being TRBD1 (6 bases). Between the trimmed V and J ends, which lost 0 bases and 3 bases, there was a span of 16 bases. Germline V gene lookup returns CDR1 SGHKS and CDR2 YYEKEE (reference sequence). The CDR3 runs to 16 residues. The CDR3 here is CASSLAGQLHHYEQYF. The DNA of the CDR3 is TGTGCCAGCAGCTTGGCTGGACAGCTGCACCACTACGAGCAGTACTTC.

The CDR3 reads CASKVIRGSNNEQFF. In nucleotides, the CDR3 is TGTGCCAGCAAGGTTATTCGGGGGTCCAACAATGAGCAGTTCTTC. The chain combines TRBV6-5 with TRBJ2-1; D is perhaps TRBD2 (6 bases). Trimming took off 7 bases at V and 5 bases at J, with 18 bases between the two ends. The CDR3 consists of 15 residues. Germline V gene lookup returns CDR1 MNHEY and CDR2 SVGAGI.

This chain joins TRBV4-1 and TRBJ2-7; weak D call: TRBD2 (5 bases). V was trimmed by 0 bases and J by 0 bases, leaving 15 bases between them. The CDR3 contains 17 residues. The germline gives CDR1 MGHRA, CDR2 YSYEKL. The CDR3 reads CASSQDRAGDYSYEQYF. DNA of the CDR3: TGCGCCAGCAGCCAAGATCGTGCCGGGGATTACTCCTACGAGCAGTACTTC.

The genes are TRBV7-9 and TRBJ2-3; D remains unclear. CDR1 is SEHNR, CDR2 FQNEAQ, per germline (reference sequence). Between the trimmed V and J ends, which lost 5 bases and 3 bases, there was a span of 6 bases. The CDR3 totals 12 residues. The CDR3, as DNA: TGTGCCAGCAGCCCCGGTACAGATACGCAGTATTTT. It codes for CASSPGTDTQYF. Supplemented by reference TRBV7-9 and TRBJ2-3, the full variable domain reads DTGVSQNPRHKITKRGQNVTFRCDPISEHNRLYWYRQTLGQGPEFLTYFQNEAQLEKSRLLSDRFSAERPKGSFSTLEIQRTEQGDSAMYLCASSPGTDTQYFGPGTRLTVL.

J is TRBJ2-1 and V is TRBV10-3; D is possibly TRBD1 or TRBD2 (6 bases each). The V gene lost 4 bases and the J gene lost 7 bases, with 11 bases spanning the gap. The germline V gene has CDR1 ENHRY and CDR2 SYGVKD. The CDR3 sequence is 13 residues long. In DNA form, the CDR3 reads TGTGCCATCAGTGGGGGGGCCACAAATGAGCAGTTCTTC. Translating gives CAISGGATNEQFF.

The chain employs TRBV6-5 and TRBJ1-3; D gene unclear. This CDR3 comprises 15 residues. Trimming left V 5 bases short and J 3 bases short, with 14 bases between. Germline lookup yields CDR1 MNHEY and CDR2 SVGAGI. The CDR3 spells CASSATGVIGNTIYF. The DNA for the CDR3 is TGTGCCAGCAGTGCCACTGGAGTTATTGGAAACACCATATATTTT.

V and J are TRBV28 and TRBJ2-2, with 8 bases matching TRBD1. Germline V gene sequence: CDR1 MDHEN, CDR2 SYDVKM. The CDR3 consists of 15 residues. The junction had 11 bases not matched to a gene; V was cut back by 8 bases and J by 6 bases. CDR3 nucleotides: TGTGCCAGCTGTTGGGAGGACAGGGCGGCCGGGGAGCTGTTTTTT. Protein product: CASCWEDRAAGELFF. The full variable domain, rest sourced from reference TRBV28 and TRBJ2-2, is DVKVTQSSRYLVKRTGEKVFLECVQDMDHENMFWYRQDPGLGLRLIYFSYDVKMKEKGDIPEGYSVSREKKERFSLILESASTNQTSMYLCASCWEDRAAGELFFGEGSRLTVL.

The chain carries TRBV6-5 and TRBJ1-1, with TRBD1 identical over 10 bases. The CDR3 has 14 residues. V lost 5 bases, J lost 4 bases, and 4 bases stayed unmatched. Germline CDR1 is MNHEY and CDR2 is SVGAGI. The CDR3, as DNA: TGTGCCAGCAGTGACAGGGGGCGAAGCACTGAAGCTTTCTTT. It encodes CASSDRGRSTEAFF.

The V gene is TRBV19, the J gene TRBJ2-5, with D possibly matching TRBD1 (5 bases). This CDR3 spans 13 amino acids. In germline, CDR1 is LNHDA, CDR2 SQIVND (reference sequence). The germline V and J ends were trimmed by 3 bases and 9 bases, with 14 bases remaining between them. CDR3 DNA sequence: TGTGCCAGTAGTATGGACATCGAAGTTGCCCAGTACTTC. This gives the protein CASSMDIEVAQYF. Full variable domain (missing parts from reference TRBV19 and TRBJ2-5): DGGITQSPKYLFRKEGQNVTLSCEQNLNHDAMYWYRQDPGQGLRLIYYSQIVNDFQKGDIAEGYSVSREKKESFPLTVTSAQKNPTAFYLCASSMDIEVAQYFGPGTRLLVL.

The chain couples TRBV5-1 to TRBJ1-1; D may be TRBD1 (5 bases). There are 13 residues in the CDR3. Trimming removed 7 bases at V and 0 bases at J, with 10 bases between. Germline CDR1 reads SGHRS; CDR2 reads YFSETQ. The CDR3 reads CASGDSLNTEAFF. As DNA, the CDR3 is TGCGCCAGCGGAGACAGTCTGAACACTGAAGCTTTCTTT.

The genes are TRBV6-1 and TRBJ1-1, with D uncertain. Per the germline V gene, CDR1 is MNHNS and CDR2 is SASEGT. There are 13 residues in the CDR3. Trimming removed 2 bases from V and 0 bases from J, with 4 bases in between. The DNA of the CDR3 is TGTGCCAGCAGTGAACTAGTGAACACTGAAGCTTTCTTT. Protein product: CASSELVNTEAFF.

This CDR3 reads CASSQTGYGYTF. Here the CDR3 DNA reads TGCGCCAGCAGCCAAACAGGGTATGGCTACACCTTC. This sequence joins TRBV4-3 and TRBJ1-2, with a weak D call TRBD1 (6 bases). The V gene's germline CDR1 is LGHNA and CDR2 YSLEER. The CDR3 consists of 12 residues. V lost 2 bases, J lost 5 bases, and 6 bases lay in between.

This clone was observed once. The chain couples TRBV11-2 to TRBJ2-7, with a weak D call TRBD1 (5 bases). Trimming pared 0 bases from V and 6 bases from J, leaving 15 bases between. CDR3 length: 15 amino acids. Germline loops: CDR1 SGHAT, CDR2 FQNNGV. CDR3 loop: CASSLDLRGTSEQYF. The CDR3 DNA reads as TGTGCCAGCAGCTTAGATCTAAGGGGAACCTCCGAGCAGTACTTC.

The chain combines TRBV28 with TRBJ2-7; 8 bases match TRBD2. The CDR3 runs to 14 residues. Per the germline V gene, CDR1 is MDHEN and CDR2 is SYDVKM. Trimming at V came to 11 bases and at J to 5 bases, leaving 14 bases not matched to a gene. The CDR3 here is CASFRGGRVNEQYF. Here the CDR3 DNA reads TGTGCCTCTTTTCGGGGGGGCCGGGTTAACGAGCAGTACTTC.

V is TRBV30 and J is TRBJ1-2; D ambiguous. The CDR3 has 12 amino acids. V dropped 6 bases and J dropped 8 bases, with 16 bases sitting between them. The germline CDR1 and CDR2 sequences are GTSNPN and SVGIG (reference sequence). CDR3 sequence: CACLDQSGGYTF. The DNA for the CDR3 is TGTGCCTGCCTGGACCAGTCTGGGGGCTACACCTTC.

This chain uses TRBV4-2 with TRBJ1-4; the D is unclear. Trimming stripped 3 bases from V and 5 bases from J, with 16 bases between. CDR3 length equals 16 residues. Germline V gene lookup returns CDR1 LGHNA and CDR2 YNFKEQ. The CDR3 sequence is CASSHSGKGNNEKLFF. The CDR3 nucleotides read TGTGCCAGCAGCCATTCCGGAAAAGGAAACAATGAAAAACTGTTTTTT.